Below, 16 T cell receptor beta chains from the same sample are listed, as sequenced in a study of OX40 agonist ivuxolimab in advanced cancers. The repertoire was sequenced with immunoSEQ multiplex PCR; TCRdb's copy has only in-frame clones and lacks some. The sample holds approximately 45,000 clones, 85% to 95% seen once. The sequenced sample was CD4+ or CD8+ T cells sorted from blood, obtained in a trial of the OX40 agonist ivuxolimab. These receptors came from an adult with an advanced solid tumor such as melanoma, head and neck, liver or kidney cancer.

This chain connects TRBV9 to TRBJ2-1; D perhaps matches TRBD2 (5 bases). This CDR3 region has 15 residues. Trimming pared 3 bases from V and 3 bases from J, leaving 13 bases between. Looked up from germline, CDR1 is SGDLS and CDR2 is YYNGEE. CDR3 sequence reads: CASSEEDSFYNEQFF. CDR3 DNA sequence: TGTGCCAGCAGCGAGGAGGATTCCTTCTACAATGAGCAGTTCTTC.

The genes are TRBV30 and TRBJ1-2; the match to TRBD1 covers 7 bases. Germline loops: CDR1 GTSNPN, CDR2 SVGIG (reference sequence). The CDR3 consists of 15 residues. V lost 1 base, J lost 2 bases, and 7 bases stayed unmatched. Here the CDR3 DNA reads TGTGCCTGGAGTGCAACAGTCAGGGGGAACTATGGCTACACCTTC. Its translation: CAWSATVRGNYGYTF.

This chain connects TRBV2 to TRBJ2-7; 9 bases match TRBD1. Trimming at V came to 6 bases and at J to 6 bases, leaving 9 bases not matched to a gene. Germline-derived CDR1 and CDR2 are SNHLY and FYNNEI. The CDR3 is 14 residues long. CDR3 loop: CASRGGQGTSEQYF. The CDR3 DNA follows: TGTGCCAGCAGAGGAGGACAGGGGACCAGCGAGCAGTACTTC. Drawing the rest from reference TRBV2 and TRBJ2-7, the complete variable domain is EPEVTQTPSHQVTQMGQEVILRCVPISNHLYFYWYRQILGQKVEFLVSFYNNEISEKSEIFDDQFSVERPDGSNFTLKIRSTKLEDSAMYFCASRGGQGTSEQYFGPGTRLTVT.

The chain employs TRBV7-2 and TRBJ2-7, with TRBD2 matching over 10 bases. J gave up 1 base and V 3 bases, and 3 bases lay outside the gene matches. CDR1 and CDR2 (germline): SGHTA, FQGNSA. The CDR3 consists of 15 residues. The CDR3 loop reads CASSLPLAGSYEQYF. CDR3 DNA sequence: TGTGCCAGCAGCTTGCCACTAGCGGGGTCCTACGAGCAGTACTTC.

The V gene is TRBV11-2, the J gene TRBJ2-1; TRBD2 matches 8 bases. The germline gives CDR1 SGHAT, CDR2 FQNNGV. The V and J ends lost 3 bases and 6 bases, in that order; junction bases with no gene match: 10. CDR3 length equals 16 residues. The CDR3 sequence is CASSFPRVAGGNEQFF. The CDR3 DNA reads as TGTGCCAGCAGCTTTCCGAGGGTGGCGGGGGGCAATGAGCAGTTCTTC.

This clone was counted between two and nine times. The V gene is TRBV15, the J gene TRBJ2-7, with TRBD1 identical over 8 bases. The CDR3 consists of 14 residues. CDR1 is LNHNV, CDR2 YYDKDF, per germline (reference sequence). The V and J ends lost 3 bases and 4 bases, in that order; junction bases with no gene match: 5. The CDR3 nucleotides are TGTGCCACCAGCAGGGGGACAGGCTCTTACGAGCAGTACTTC. It codes for CATSRGTGSYEQYF.

This sequence joins TRBV19 and TRBJ1-4; D may be TRBD1 (5 bases). V lost 4 bases, J lost 0 bases, and 12 bases lay in between. Germline assignment: CDR1 LNHDA and CDR2 SQIVND (reference sequence). CDR3 length: 16 amino acids. CDR3 sequence (DNA): TGTGCCAGTAGTAGAGAGAGAGGGGCAACTAATGAAAAACTGTTTTTT. Amino acids: CASSRERGATNEKLFF.

The V and J genes are TRBV11-3 and TRBJ2-7, with D maybe TRBD1 (6 bases). This CDR3 region has 14 residues. V was pared by 1 base and J by 2 bases, with 9 bases between. Germline values: CDR1 SGHNT, CDR2 YENEEA. In DNA, the CDR3 is TGTGCCAGCAGCTTAGGGTACAGGGCCTACGAGCAGTACTTC. Its translation is CASSLGYRAYEQYF.

The chain has TRBV28 and TRBJ1-5; D is possibly TRBD1 (6 bases). The length of the CDR3 is 14 residues. Germline values: CDR1 MDHEN, CDR2 SYDVKM. V lost 1 base and J 5 bases, leaving 9 bases between the germline ends. DNA of the CDR3: TGTGCCAGCAGTTTATTACAGGGTGATCAGCCCCAGCATTTT. As protein: CASSLLQGDQPQHF.

With respect to this clone: The junction departs from germline at one end; a sequencing error may be responsible. The chain carries TRBV14 and TRBJ2-7; a weak D match, TRBD2 (7 bases). Germline V lookup: CDR1 SGHDN, CDR2 FVKESK. CDR3 length: 13 amino acids. DNA for the CDR3: TGTGCCAGCAGTCAAGGGGGGGTGCACGAGCAGTACTTC. This encodes CASSQGGVHEQYF.

The sample holds one count of this clone. The gene calls are TRBV6-6 and TRBJ2-7, with D possibly being TRBD2 (5 bases). Germline V gives CDR1 MNHNY, CDR2 SVGAGI (reference sequence). This CDR3 has 13 amino acids. Trimming removed 5 bases from V and 0 bases from J, with 8 bases in between. The DNA for the CDR3 is TGTGCCAGCAGTCCTCGGGACTCCTACGAGCAGTACTTC. This gives the protein CASSPRDSYEQYF.

V is TRBV7-9 and J is TRBJ2-5, with 8 bases matching TRBD2. The CDR3 extends over 16 amino acids. The V gene end was trimmed by 8 bases and the J gene end by 2 bases; junction bases not matched to a gene: 13. CDR1 SEHNR and CDR2 FQNEAQ come from the germline V gene (reference sequence). The CDR3 reads CASGSTMRGVQETQYF. CDR3 in DNA: TGTGCCAGCGGGAGTACGATGCGGGGGGTACAAGAGACCCAGTACTTC.

The chain combines TRBV7-2 with TRBJ2-3; the D is unclear. V lost 5 bases and J lost 6, with 9 bases in between. Germline values: CDR1 SGHTA, CDR2 FQGNSA. The CDR3 has 12 residues. In DNA form, the CDR3 reads TGTGCCAGCAGCCAAAGGTGGGATACGCAGTATTTT. Translated: CASSQRWDTQYF.

The chain couples TRBV19 to TRBJ2-7, with a weak D call TRBD2 (6 bases). The length of the CDR3 is 14 residues. Germline CDR1 and CDR2: LNHDA and SQIVND (reference sequence). V was clipped by 7 bases and J by 1 base, with 14 bases between them. This chain's CDR3 is CASTPSGGSYEQYF. The DNA of the CDR3 is TGTGCCAGTACCCCCTCCGGGGGTTCCTACGAGCAGTACTTC.

The chain employs TRBV6-5 and TRBJ2-7; D is unclear. Germline V CDR1 and CDR2: MNHEY, SVGAGI. The CDR3 is made up of 13 amino acids. Trimming took 4 bases from V and 2 from J, leaving 9 bases between them. This CDR3 reads CASSFGSTYEQYF. The DNA of the CDR3 is TGTGCCAGCAGTTTTGGCAGCACCTACGAGCAGTACTTC.

Note on this clone: Other DNA sequences from this sample encode an identical CDR3 as well. The chain recombines TRBV5-1 with TRBJ1-1; D possibly corresponds to TRBD1 (6 bases). Germline values: CDR1 SGHRS, CDR2 YFSETQ. The CDR3 has 22 residues. The ends were cut back, 3 bases at V and 3 bases at J, with 36 bases in the middle. The CDR3 loop is CASSWGGGGADPKPHSDTEAFF. CDR3 nucleotides: TGCGCCAGCAGCTGGGGTGGGGGGGGCGCGGATCCAAAGCCCCATAGCGACACTGAAGCTTTCTTT.